The present T cell receptor (beta chain) was sequenced within a study of Graves' ophthalmopathy and Graves' hyperthyroidism. Study at large: Blood was drawn at initial diagnosis, before any treatment.

Scientists amplified the TCR beta CDR3 regions from RNA transcripts. An opening RT-PCR round employed HTBI primers and preceded a second-round multiplex PCR. MiXCR, applied by TCRdb to the multiplex PCR reads, yields one record per CDR3 protein. This table has roughly 500,000 distinct CDR3 sequences, roughly 14% appearing once. PBMCs came from approximately 9.6 ml of fresh peripheral blood. Germline CDR1 is SEHNR and CDR2 is FQNEAQ (reference sequence). This CDR3 has 15 residues. V was shortened by 0 bases and J by 1 base, with 9 bases between the two germline ends. This clonotype came up many times. Sequenced input: blood. The V call is TRBV7-9, the J call TRBJ2-5, with a weak D call TRBD1 (5 bases). The sequence derives from a woman between 25 and 40 years old with Graves' ophthalmopathy. CDR3 protein: CASSLARQGQETQYF. CDR3 DNA sequence: TGTGCCAGCAGCTTAGCTCGCCAGGGCCAAGAGACCCAGTACTTC.